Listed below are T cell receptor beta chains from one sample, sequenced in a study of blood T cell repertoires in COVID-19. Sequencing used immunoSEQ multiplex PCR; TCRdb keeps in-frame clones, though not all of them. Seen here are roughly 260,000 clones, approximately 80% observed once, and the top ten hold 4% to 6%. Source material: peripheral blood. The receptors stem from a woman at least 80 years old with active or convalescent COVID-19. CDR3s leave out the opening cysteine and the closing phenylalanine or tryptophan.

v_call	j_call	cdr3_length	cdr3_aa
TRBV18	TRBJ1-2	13	ASSPWTETFYGYT
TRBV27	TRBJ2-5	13	ASSSRSGLQETQY
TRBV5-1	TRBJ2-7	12	ASSYGGQGAVRY
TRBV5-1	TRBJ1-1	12	ASSLTAVNTEAF
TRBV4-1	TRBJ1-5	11	ASSQVLDQPQH
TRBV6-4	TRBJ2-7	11	ASSLQAETEQY
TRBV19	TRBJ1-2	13	ASSITPGQGGGYT
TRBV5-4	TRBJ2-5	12	ASSLATGGETQY
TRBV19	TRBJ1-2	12	ASSQRADNYGYT
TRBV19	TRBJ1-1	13	ASSWGGRGLSEAF
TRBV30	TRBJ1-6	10	ATGSYNSPLH